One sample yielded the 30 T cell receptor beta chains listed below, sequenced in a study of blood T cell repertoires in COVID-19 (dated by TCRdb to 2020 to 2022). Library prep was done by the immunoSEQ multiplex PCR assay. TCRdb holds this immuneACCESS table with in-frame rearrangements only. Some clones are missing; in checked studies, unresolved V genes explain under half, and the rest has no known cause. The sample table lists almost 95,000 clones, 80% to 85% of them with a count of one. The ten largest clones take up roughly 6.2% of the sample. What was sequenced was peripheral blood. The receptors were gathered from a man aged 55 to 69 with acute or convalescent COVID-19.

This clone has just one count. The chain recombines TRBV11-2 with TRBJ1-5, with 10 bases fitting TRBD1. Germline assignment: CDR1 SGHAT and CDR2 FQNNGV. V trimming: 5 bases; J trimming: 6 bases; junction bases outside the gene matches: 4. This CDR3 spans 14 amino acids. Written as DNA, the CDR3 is TGTGCCAGCAGCCCCGGGACAGGGGTTCAGCCCCAGCATTTT. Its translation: CASSPGTGVQPQHF.

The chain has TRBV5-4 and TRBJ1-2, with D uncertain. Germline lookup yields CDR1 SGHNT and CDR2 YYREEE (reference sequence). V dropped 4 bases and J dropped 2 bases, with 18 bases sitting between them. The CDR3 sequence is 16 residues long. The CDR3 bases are TGTGCCAGCAGCGCCTCCGGAGCCCTCCTGAACTATGGCTACACCTTC. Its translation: CASSASGALLNYGYTF.

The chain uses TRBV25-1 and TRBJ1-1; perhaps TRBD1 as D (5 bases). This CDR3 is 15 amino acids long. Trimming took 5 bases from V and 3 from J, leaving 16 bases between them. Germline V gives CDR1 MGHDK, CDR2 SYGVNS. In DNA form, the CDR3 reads TGTGCCAGCAGTTACCCTCAGGGCGCTGACACTGAAGCTTTCTTT. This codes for CASSYPQGADTEAFF.

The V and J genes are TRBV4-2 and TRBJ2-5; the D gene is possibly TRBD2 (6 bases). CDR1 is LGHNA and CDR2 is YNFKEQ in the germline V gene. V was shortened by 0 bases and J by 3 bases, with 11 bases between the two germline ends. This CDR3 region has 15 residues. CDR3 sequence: CASSQDEAGKETQYF. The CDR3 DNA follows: TGTGCCAGCAGCCAAGATGAAGCGGGTAAAGAGACCCAGTACTTC.

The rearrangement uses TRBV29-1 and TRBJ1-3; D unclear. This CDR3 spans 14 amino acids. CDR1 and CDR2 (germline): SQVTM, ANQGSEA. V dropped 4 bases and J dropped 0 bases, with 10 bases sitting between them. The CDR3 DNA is TGCAGCGTTGGGCGGGTAAACTCTGGAAACACCATATATTTT. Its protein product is CSVGRVNSGNTIYF.

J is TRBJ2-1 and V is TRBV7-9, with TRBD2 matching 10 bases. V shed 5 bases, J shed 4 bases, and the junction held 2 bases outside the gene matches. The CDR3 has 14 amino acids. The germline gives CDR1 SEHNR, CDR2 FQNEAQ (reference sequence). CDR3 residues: CASSLTSGYNEQFF. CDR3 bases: TGTGCCAGCAGCCTGACTAGCGGGTACAATGAGCAGTTCTTC.

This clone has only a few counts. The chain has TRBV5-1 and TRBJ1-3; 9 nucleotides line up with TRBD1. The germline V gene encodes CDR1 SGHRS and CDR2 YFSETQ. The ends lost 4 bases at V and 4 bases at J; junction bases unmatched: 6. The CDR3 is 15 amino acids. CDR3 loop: CASSPGDREGNTIYF. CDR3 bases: TGCGCCAGCAGCCCCGGGGACAGGGAAGGAAACACCATATATTTT.

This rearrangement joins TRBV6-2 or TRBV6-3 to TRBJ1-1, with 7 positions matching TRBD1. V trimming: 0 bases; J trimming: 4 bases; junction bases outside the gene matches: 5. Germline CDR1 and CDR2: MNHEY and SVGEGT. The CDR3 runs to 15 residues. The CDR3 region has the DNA TGTGCCAGCAGTTACTCGACAGGGTTAGGCACTGAAGCTTTCTTT. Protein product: CASSYSTGLGTEAFF.

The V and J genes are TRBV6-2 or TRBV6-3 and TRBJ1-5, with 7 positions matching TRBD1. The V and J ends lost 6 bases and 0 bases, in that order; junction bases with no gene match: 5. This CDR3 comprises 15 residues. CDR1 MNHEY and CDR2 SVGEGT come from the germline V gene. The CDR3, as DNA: TGTGCCAGCAGCCTACAGGGGAATAGCAATCAGCCCCAGCATTTT. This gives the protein CASSLQGNSNQPQHF.

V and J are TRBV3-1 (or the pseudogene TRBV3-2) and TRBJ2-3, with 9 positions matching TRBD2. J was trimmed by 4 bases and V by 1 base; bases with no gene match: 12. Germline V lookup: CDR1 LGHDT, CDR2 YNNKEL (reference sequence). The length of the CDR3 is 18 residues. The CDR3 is CASSQASRLAGISDTQYF. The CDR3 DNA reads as TGTGCCAGCAGCCAAGCGTCACGGCTAGCGGGGATATCAGATACGCAGTATTTT.

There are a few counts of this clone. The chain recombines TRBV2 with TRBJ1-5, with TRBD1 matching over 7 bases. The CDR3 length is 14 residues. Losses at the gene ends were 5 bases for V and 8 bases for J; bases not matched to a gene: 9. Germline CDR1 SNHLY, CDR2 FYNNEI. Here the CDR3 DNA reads TGTGCCAGCAGTCCGACAGGGCAGTATGAGCCCCAGCATTTT. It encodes CASSPTGQYEPQHF.

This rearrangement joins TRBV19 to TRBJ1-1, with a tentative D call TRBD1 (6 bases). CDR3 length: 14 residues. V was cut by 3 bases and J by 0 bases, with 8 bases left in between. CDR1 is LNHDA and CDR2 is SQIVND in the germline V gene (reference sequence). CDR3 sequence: CASSIGDMNTEAFF. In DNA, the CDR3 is TGTGCCAGTAGTATTGGGGACATGAACACTGAAGCTTTCTTT.

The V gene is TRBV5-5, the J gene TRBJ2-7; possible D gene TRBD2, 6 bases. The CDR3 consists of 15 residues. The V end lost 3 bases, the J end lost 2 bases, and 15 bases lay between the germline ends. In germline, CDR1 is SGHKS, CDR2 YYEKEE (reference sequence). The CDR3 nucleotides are TGTGCCAGCAGCTCGGGACTTCGAAACCCCTACGAGCAGTACTTC. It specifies CASSSGLRNPYEQYF.

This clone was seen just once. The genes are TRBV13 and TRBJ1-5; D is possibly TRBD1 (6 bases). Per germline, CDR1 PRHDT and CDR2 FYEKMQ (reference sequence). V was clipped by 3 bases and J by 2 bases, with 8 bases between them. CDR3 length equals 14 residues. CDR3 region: CASSLGAGNQPQHF. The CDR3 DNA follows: TGTGCCAGCAGCTTGGGGGCGGGCAATCAGCCCCAGCATTTT.

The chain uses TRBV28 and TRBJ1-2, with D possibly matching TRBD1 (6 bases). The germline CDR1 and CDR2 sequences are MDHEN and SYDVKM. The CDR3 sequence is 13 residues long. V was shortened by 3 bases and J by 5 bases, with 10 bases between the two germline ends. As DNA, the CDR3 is TGTGCCAGCAGTTTGGGACAACGTTATGGCTACACCTTC. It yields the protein CASSLGQRYGYTF.

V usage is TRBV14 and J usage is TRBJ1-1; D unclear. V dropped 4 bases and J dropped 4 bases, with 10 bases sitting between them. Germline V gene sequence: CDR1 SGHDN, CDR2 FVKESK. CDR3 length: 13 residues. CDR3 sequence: CASSLGDGTEAFF. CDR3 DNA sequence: TGTGCCAGCAGCCTCGGGGATGGCACTGAAGCTTTCTTT. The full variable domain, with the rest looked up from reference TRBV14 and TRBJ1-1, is EAGVTQFPSHSVIEKGQTVTLRCDPISGHDNLYWYRRVMGKEIKFLLHFVKESKQDESGMPNNRFLAERTGGTYSTLKVQPAELEDSGVYFCASSLGDGTEAFFGQGTRLTVV.

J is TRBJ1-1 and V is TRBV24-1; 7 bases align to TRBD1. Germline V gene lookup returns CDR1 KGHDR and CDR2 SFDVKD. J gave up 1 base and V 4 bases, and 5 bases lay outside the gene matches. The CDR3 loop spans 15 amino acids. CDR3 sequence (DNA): TGTGCCACCAGTGACGGGGGACAGCCGAACACTGAAGCTTTCTTT. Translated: CATSDGGQPNTEAFF.

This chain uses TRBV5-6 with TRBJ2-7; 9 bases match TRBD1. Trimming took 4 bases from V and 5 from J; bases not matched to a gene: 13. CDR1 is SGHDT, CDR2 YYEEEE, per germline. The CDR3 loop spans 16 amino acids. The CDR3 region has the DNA TGTGCCAGCAGCAGTCCCGGGACAGGGTCGGTGAACGAGCAGTACTTC. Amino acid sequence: CASSSPGTGSVNEQYF.

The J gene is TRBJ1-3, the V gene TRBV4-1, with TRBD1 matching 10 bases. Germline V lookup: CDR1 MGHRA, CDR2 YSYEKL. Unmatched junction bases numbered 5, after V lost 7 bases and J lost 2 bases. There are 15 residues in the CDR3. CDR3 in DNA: TGCGCCAGCACCGAGGACAGGGGGGCTGGAAACACCATATATTTT. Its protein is CASTEDRGAGNTIYF.

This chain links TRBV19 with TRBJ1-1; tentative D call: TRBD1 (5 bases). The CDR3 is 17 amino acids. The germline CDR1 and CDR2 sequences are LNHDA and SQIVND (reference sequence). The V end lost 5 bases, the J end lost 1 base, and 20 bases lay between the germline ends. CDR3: CASSLLTGPGGNTEAFF. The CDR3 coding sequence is TGTGCCAGTAGTCTCCTGACGGGGCCCGGGGGGAACACTGAAGCTTTCTTT.

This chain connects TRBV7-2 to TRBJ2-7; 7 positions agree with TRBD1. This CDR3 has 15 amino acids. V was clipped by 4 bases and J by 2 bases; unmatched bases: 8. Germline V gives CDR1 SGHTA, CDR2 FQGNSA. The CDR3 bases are TGTGCCAGCAGCTACCACTGGGACAGCCCCTACGAGCAGTACTTC. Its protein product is CASSYHWDSPYEQYF.

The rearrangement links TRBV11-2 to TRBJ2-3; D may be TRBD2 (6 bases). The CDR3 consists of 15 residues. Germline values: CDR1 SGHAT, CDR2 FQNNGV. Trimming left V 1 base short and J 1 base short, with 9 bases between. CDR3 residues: CASSLGPGGTDTQYF. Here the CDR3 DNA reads TGTGCCAGCAGCTTAGGGCCGGGGGGCACAGATACGCAGTATTTT.

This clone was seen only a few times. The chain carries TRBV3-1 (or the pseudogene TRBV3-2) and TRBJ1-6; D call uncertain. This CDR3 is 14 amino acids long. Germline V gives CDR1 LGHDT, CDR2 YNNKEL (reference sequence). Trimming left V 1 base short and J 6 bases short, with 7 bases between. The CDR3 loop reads CASSQVGLNSPLHF. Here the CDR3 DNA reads TGTGCCAGCAGCCAAGTTGGGCTTAATTCACCCCTCCACTTT.

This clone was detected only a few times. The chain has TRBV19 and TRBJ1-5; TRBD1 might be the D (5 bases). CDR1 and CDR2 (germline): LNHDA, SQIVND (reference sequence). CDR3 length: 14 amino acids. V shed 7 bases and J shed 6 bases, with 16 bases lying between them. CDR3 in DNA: TGTGCCAGTATGGCGGGGGGTTTCAGTCAGCCCCAGCATTTT. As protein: CASMAGGFSQPQHF. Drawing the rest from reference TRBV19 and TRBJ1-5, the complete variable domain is DGGITQSPKYLFRKEGQNVTLSCEQNLNHDAMYWYRQDPGQGLRLIYYSQIVNDFQKGDIAEGYSVSREKKESFPLTVTSAQKNPTAFYLCASMAGGFSQPQHFGDGTRLSIL.

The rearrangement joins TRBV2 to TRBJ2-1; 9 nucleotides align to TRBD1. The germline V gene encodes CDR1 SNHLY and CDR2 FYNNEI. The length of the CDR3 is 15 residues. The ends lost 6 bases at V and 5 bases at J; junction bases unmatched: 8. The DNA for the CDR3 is TGTGCCAGCAGCGTGGACAGGGGTATCGACAATGAGCAGTTCTTC. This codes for CASSVDRGIDNEQFF. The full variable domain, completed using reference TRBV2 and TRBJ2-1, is EPEVTQTPSHQVTQMGQEVILRCVPISNHLYFYWYRQILGQKVEFLVSFYNNEISEKSEIFDDQFSVERPDGSNFTLKIRSTKLEDSAMYFCASSVDRGIDNEQFFGPGTRLTVL.

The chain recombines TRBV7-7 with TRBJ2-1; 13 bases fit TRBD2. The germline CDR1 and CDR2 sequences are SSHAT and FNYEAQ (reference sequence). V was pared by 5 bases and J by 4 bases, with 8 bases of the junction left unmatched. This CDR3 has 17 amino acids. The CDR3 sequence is CASSPTLLAGGYNEQFF. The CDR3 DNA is TGTGCCAGCAGCCCGACCCTACTAGCGGGGGGGTACAATGAGCAGTTCTTC.

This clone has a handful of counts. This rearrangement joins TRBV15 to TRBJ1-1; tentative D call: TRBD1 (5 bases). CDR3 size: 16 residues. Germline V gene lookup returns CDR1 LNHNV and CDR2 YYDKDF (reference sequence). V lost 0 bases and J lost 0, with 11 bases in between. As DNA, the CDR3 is TGTGCCACCAGCAGAGAGGGGGGTTACTTGAACACTGAAGCTTTCTTT. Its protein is CATSREGGYLNTEAFF.

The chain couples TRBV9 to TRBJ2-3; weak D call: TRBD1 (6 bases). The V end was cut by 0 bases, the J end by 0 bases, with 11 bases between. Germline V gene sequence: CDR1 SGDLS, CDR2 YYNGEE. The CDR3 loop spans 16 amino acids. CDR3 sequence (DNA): TGTGCCAGCAGCGTAGCTTTGGGGGCTAGCACAGATACGCAGTATTTT. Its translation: CASSVALGASTDTQYF.

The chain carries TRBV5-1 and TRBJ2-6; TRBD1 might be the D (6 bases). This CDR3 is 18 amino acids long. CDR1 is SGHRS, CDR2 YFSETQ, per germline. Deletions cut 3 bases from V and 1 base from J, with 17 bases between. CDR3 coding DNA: TGCGCCAGCAGCTCCCCCGGGACAATCCGTTCTGGGGCCAACGTCCTGACTTTC. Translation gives CASSSPGTIRSGANVLTF.

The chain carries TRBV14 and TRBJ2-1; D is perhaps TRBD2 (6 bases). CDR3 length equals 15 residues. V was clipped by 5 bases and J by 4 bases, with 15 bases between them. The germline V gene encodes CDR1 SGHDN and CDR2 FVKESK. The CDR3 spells CASSDMAGRYNEQFF. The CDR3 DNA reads TGTGCCAGCAGCGACATGGCGGGGCGATACAATGAGCAGTTCTTC. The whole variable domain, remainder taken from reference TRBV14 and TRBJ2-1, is EAGVTQFPSHSVIEKGQTVTLRCDPISGHDNLYWYRRVMGKEIKFLLHFVKESKQDESGMPNNRFLAERTGGTYSTLKVQPAELEDSGVYFCASSDMAGRYNEQFFGPGTRLTVL.